The 13 T cell receptor beta chains below were found in one sample sequenced in a study of T cells in Graves' hyperthyroidism and ophthalmopathy. There were TCR beta CDR3 regions amplified from RNA transcripts. Carried out on the TCR CDR3, a first-round RT-PCR used the HTBI primer set. In TCRdb, the multiplex PCR reads were re-called with MiXCR into one record per CDR3 protein. The sample carries around 690,000 distinct CDR3 sequences, roughly 17% recorded once. The sample consisted of blood. The source of these receptors is a man aged 50-59 years with Graves' hyperthyroidism.

In its sample, this clonotype was seen a few times. CDR3 protein: CASSFRQLYGYTF. The CDR3 nucleotides are TGTGCCAGCAGTTTCCGTCAACTATATGGCTACACCTTC. The chain is built from TRBV28 and TRBJ1-2, with D uncertain. The germline V and J ends were trimmed by 3 bases and 5 bases, with 10 bases remaining between them. The CDR3 is 13 amino acids. Germline-derived CDR1 and CDR2 are MDHEN and SYDVKM.

This clonotype was seen many times. The V call is TRBV30, the J call TRBJ2-7; D remains unclear. The V gene lost 4 bases and the J gene lost 0 bases, with 10 bases spanning the gap. Germline V gene data show CDR1 as GTSNPN and CDR2 as SVGIG (reference sequence). The CDR3 loop spans 13 amino acids. In DNA form, the CDR3 reads TGTGCCTGGAATTTAAAGCACTCCTACGAGCAGTACTTC. Translated, it gives CAWNLKHSYEQYF. Complete variable domain (other parts from reference TRBV30 and TRBJ2-7): SQTIHQWPATLVQPVGSPLSLECTVEGTSNPNLYWYRQAAGRGLQLLFYSVGIGQISSEVPQNLSASRPQDRQFILSSKKLLLSDSGFYLCAWNLKHSYEQYFGPGTRLTVT.

This clonotype was observed many times. CDR3 coding DNA: TGTGCCAGCAGCCTGGACAGGGACCAAGAGACCCAGTACTTC. Translated: CASSLDRDQETQYF. The V call is TRBV7-9, the J call TRBJ2-5; TRBD1 matches at 8 bases. The CDR3 loop spans 14 amino acids. The germline V gene has CDR1 SEHNR and CDR2 FQNEAQ (reference sequence). Germline trimming cut 5 bases from V and 0 bases from J; bases unmatched to any gene: 2.

This clonotype was observed many times. The gene calls are TRBV20-1 and TRBJ2-5, with 8 bases that match TRBD2. The CDR3 is made up of 16 amino acids. From germline, CDR1 is DFQATT and CDR2 SNEGSKA (reference sequence). Trimming at V came to 0 bases and at J to 5 bases, leaving 11 bases not matched to a gene. The CDR3 DNA sequence: TGCAGTGCTAGAGATCTCACCAGCGGGAGCTGGGAGACCCAGTACTTC. Its translation: CSARDLTSGSWETQYF.

The sample holds many counts of this clonotype. The rearrangement uses TRBV2 and TRBJ2-7, with D possibly TRBD1 on 5 matching bases. This CDR3 comprises 15 residues. CDR1 and CDR2 from the germline V gene are SNHLY and FYNNEI. With 5 bases removed from V and 7 bases from J, the gap between germline ends came to 21 bases. In DNA, the CDR3 is TGTGCCAGCAGTAACGACAGAGCCCGCAGGGAAGAGCAGTACTTC. Translation gives CASSNDRARREEQYF.

This clonotype was counted at least ten times. The CDR3, as DNA: TGTGCCAGCAAGCTGTCCGCGGGAAGGGACACCGGGGAGCTGTTTTTT. Translating gives CASKLSAGRDTGELFF. The J gene is TRBJ2-2, the V gene TRBV28, with D possibly being TRBD2 (6 bases). CDR1 and CDR2 (germline): MDHEN, SYDVKM. V was trimmed by 7 bases and J by 3 bases, leaving 18 bases between them. The CDR3 contains 16 residues.

This clonotype was recorded many times. The rearrangement links TRBV24-1 to TRBJ2-2, with D possibly matching TRBD1 (6 bases). The CDR3 is 19 amino acids. V gave up 5 bases and J gave up 0 bases, with 21 bases separating them. The germline V gene encodes CDR1 KGHDR and CDR2 SFDVKD. In DNA, the CDR3 is TGTGCCACCAGTGGTATAGCCGGGACACACGTTGCGAACACCGGGGAGCTGTTTTTT. As protein: CATSGIAGTHVANTGELFF.

This clonotype was detected many times. The chain combines TRBV11-1 with TRBJ2-7, with 7 bases aligning to TRBD1. After removal of 5 bases from V and 0 bases from J, the junction contained 7 bases not matched to a gene. Germline-derived CDR1 and CDR2 are SGHAT and FQDESV (reference sequence). The CDR3 is 15 amino acids. The CDR3 nucleotides are TGTGCCAGCAGCACGGCCGGGACAGTCTCCTACGAGCAGTACTTC. It is translated as CASSTAGTVSYEQYF.

Only a few counts were recorded for this clonotype. The V and J genes are TRBV9 and TRBJ1-2; 7 bases align to TRBD1. This CDR3 has 14 residues. The trim removed 4 bases at V and 5 bases at J, leaving 8 bases unmatched. Germline values: CDR1 SGDLS, CDR2 YYNGEE. CDR3 nucleotides: TGTGCCAGCAGCCGACCCGGGACAGAGTATGGCTACACCTTC. It is translated as CASSRPGTEYGYTF.

This clonotype was found a few times. The J gene is TRBJ2-1, the V gene TRBV20-1; 11 positions agree with TRBD2. CDR1 is DFQATT and CDR2 is SNEGSKA in the germline V gene (reference sequence). The CDR3 runs to 16 residues. J gave up 2 bases and V 6 bases, and 9 bases lay outside the gene matches. The CDR3 bases are TGCAGTGCGGACACTAGCGGGGGTAAAGCCTACAATGAGCAGTTCTTC. It codes for CSADTSGGKAYNEQFF.

The genes are TRBV7-6 and TRBJ1-2; D perhaps matches TRBD1 (6 bases). Germline-derived CDR1 and CDR2 are SGHVS and FNYEAQ. Trimming removed 5 bases at V and 7 bases at J, with 14 bases between. This CDR3 region has 13 residues. The CDR3 sequence is CASSLQGGSGYTF. CDR3 sequence (DNA): TGTGCCAGCAGCCTACAGGGTGGCTCTGGCTACACCTTC.

As regards this clonotype: At one end the junction does not follow the germline gene, possibly because of a read error. The chain carries TRBV27 and TRBJ2-1; 7 nucleotides agree with TRBD2. The CDR3 spans 15 residues. Germline-derived CDR1 and CDR2 are MNHEY and SMNVEV (reference sequence). CDR3 residues: CASSNPGLSYNEQFF. The CDR3 DNA is TGTGCCAGCAGTAATCCGGGACTATCCTACAATGAGCAATTCTTC.

The rearrangement links TRBV20-1 to TRBJ1-1; D not certain. The ends were cut back, 3 bases at V and 1 base at J, with 9 bases in the middle. The CDR3 runs to 13 residues. Germline-derived CDR1 and CDR2 are DFQATT and SNEGSKA (reference sequence). The CDR3 is CSASTQPNTEAFF. CDR3 DNA: TGCAGTGCTAGCACTCAACCGAACACTGAAGCTTTCTTT.